This T cell receptor beta chain is drawn from a study of T cell responses to AZD1222 COVID-19 vaccine. The study's findings and limits: The reported proportion of spike-specific TCRs targeting unmutated variant regions was nearly half. A mostly white British donor set with more females was recruited, and clonal diversity was possibly underestimated.

Trimming left V 3 bases short and J 7 bases short, with 8 bases between. The CDR3 loop spans 13 amino acids. The germline gives CDR1 SGDLS, CDR2 YYNGEE. In regard to this clone: The antigen is unknown.

Only in-frame clones appear in the TCRdb table, and some are missing; sequencing was by immunoSEQ multiplex PCR. The sample holds 120,000 or so clones; 65% to 90% are singletons and the top ten take 27%. Some second doses came at about 4 weeks and others at about 12 weeks; these were pooled. The receptor was isolated from an adult who received the AZD1222 COVID-19 vaccine. J is TRBJ1-6 and V is TRBV9, with D hard to call. The sequencing used peripheral blood, collected 28 days after the second AZD1222 dose. CDR3 in DNA: TGTGCCAGCAGCGCCACTGGGAATTCACCCCTCCACTTT. Its translation: CASSATGNSPLHF.